Listed below are T cell receptor beta chains from one sample, sequenced in a study of blood T cells in healthy people across ages. TCRdb called the 5' RACE reads again in MiXCR, with one record for every CDR3 protein. The sample consists of 1.5 million to 1.9 million distinct CDR3 sequences, 35% to 45% of them appearing once. The sample consisted of blood. The receptor source for this set is a woman aged 18-30 years in good health. Each CDR3 is given with its conserved first and last residue. The D gene is left open where the match is weak. Clone size is given for some rows only: seen once, a few or many times, or a class if the clone is expanded.

d_call j_call cdr3_length clone_size v_call cdr3_nt cdr3_aa
- TRBJ1-2 15 few TRBV10-3 TGTGCCATCAGCGGGCGGGAGACACCGGTTTTTGGCTACACCTTC CAISGRETPVFGYTF
- TRBJ1-6 15 few TRBV6-5 TGTGCCAGCAGTTACTCGATTCAGATAATTTCACCCCTCCACTTT CASSYSIQIISPLHF
TRBD2 TRBJ2-5 17 few TRBV6-1 TGTGCCAGCAGTAAGACTAGCGGGAGAACCCTCCAAGAGACCCAGTACTTC CASSKTSGRTLQETQYF
TRBD1 TRBJ2-5 15 few TRBV29-1 TGCAGCGCCTGGGACAGGGGGAGAAAAGGGGAGACCCAGTACTTC CSAWDRGRKGETQYF
TRBD2 TRBJ2-1 16 - TRBV18 TGTGCCAGCTCACTCCCGTGCGGGAGAGGGTGGAATGAGCAGTTCTTC CASSLPCGRGWNEQFF
- TRBJ1-1 14 - TRBV9 TGTGCCAGCACTAAGAGCAGTCAGAACACTGAAGCTTTCTTT CASTKSSQNTEAFF
- TRBJ2-2 17 once TRBV4-1 TGCGCCAGCAGCCAAGGTGGAGCTCGTAGGAACACCGGGGAGCTGTTTTTT CASSQGGARRNTGELFF
- TRBJ2-5 17 few TRBV5-4 TGTGCCAGCAGCACCCTTTACCCAACAGGGTCGGGGGAGACCCAGTACTTC CASSTLYPTGSGETQYF
- TRBJ2-5 16 - TRBV7-2 TGTGCCAGCAGCTTAGGTGTGGGGGGGCCTTTTGAGACCCAGTACTTC CASSLGVGGPFETQYF
TRBD2 TRBJ2-3 16 many TRBV25-1 TGTGCCAGCAGTGTAAAGCGGGGGGACAGCACAGATACGCAGTATTTT CASSVKRGDSTDTQYF
- TRBJ1-4 15 - TRBV4-1 TGCGCCAGCAGCCAGTTACCGACTTCTAATGAAAAACTGTTTTTT CASSQLPTSNEKLFF
TRBD1 TRBJ2-1 13 - TRBV7-2 TGTGCCAGCATCAGACAGGGGGGCCCTGAGCAGTTCTTC CASIRQGGPEQFF
- TRBJ2-1 16 - TRBV25-1 TGTGCCAGCAGTGAATCGGCGGGTCTCCAATTCCATGAGCAGTTCTTC CASSESAGLQFHEQFF
- TRBJ1-1 15 few TRBV6-5 TGTGCCAGCAGTTACTCGATCGGGGTCGGCACTGAAGCTTTCTTT CASSYSIGVGTEAFF
- TRBJ2-3 16 - TRBV27 TGTGCCAGCAGTCCTGGATGGAGCGGATACTCAGATACGCAGTATTTT CASSPGWSGYSDTQYF
- TRBJ1-2 13 - TRBV6-2/TRBV6-3 TGTGCCAGCAGTGACGTTGACAGGCATGGCTACACCTTC CASSDVDRHGYTF
TRBD2 TRBJ2-5 14 few TRBV10-3 TGTGCCATCAGTCCGGGACTAGCCACTGATGAGCAGTACTTC CAISPGLATDEQYF
TRBD1 TRBJ1-1 15 - TRBV7-9 TGTGCCAGCAGCATAGGATCAGGGGGGCGAACTGAAGCTTTCTTT CASSIGSGGRTEAFF
- TRBJ1-5 14 - TRBV2 TGTGCCAGCAGTGAAGAGGCGGCGGGACAGCCCCAGCATTTT CASSEEAAGQPQHF
- TRBJ2-7 14 - TRBV10-3 TGTGCCATCAGTGATCAGGGTTCGGCCTACGAGCAGTACTTC CAISDQGSAYEQYF
TRBD2 TRBJ2-1 14 few TRBV20-1 TGCAGTGCATTTAGCGGGAGTACCTACAATGAGCAGTTCTTC CSAFSGSTYNEQFF
- TRBJ2-1 14 - TRBV20-1 TGCAGGGCTAGGCAGGGAGGAACCTACAATGAGCAGTTCTTC CRARQGGTYNEQFF
TRBD2 TRBJ2-3 13 - TRBV6-2/TRBV6-3 TGTGCCAGCAGCGGGACTACCGAAGATACGCAGTATTTT CASSGTTEDTQYF
- TRBJ2-1 14 few TRBV5-4 TGTGCCAGCAGCTTGTTGTACGGGCGCGATGAGCAGTTCTTC CASSLLYGRDEQFF
TRBD2 TRBJ2-7 16 - TRBV5-1 TGCGCCAGCAGCTTGTGGCTAGCGGGGTCCCCCTACGAGCAGTACTTC CASSLWLAGSPYEQYF
- TRBJ2-5 14 once TRBV5-1 TGCGCCAGCAGCTTGGACGGTCACCAAGAGACCCAGTACTTC CASSLDGHQETQYF
TRBD1 TRBJ1-2 14 few TRBV7-2 TGTGCCAGCAGCCGCCGGGACAGCCCCTATGGCTACACCTTC CASSRRDSPYGYTF
- TRBJ2-1 16 - TRBV21-1 TGTGCCAGCAGCAAAGTCGCGCCTAGCGGGAGTCCTTTGCAGTTCTTC CASSKVAPSGSPLQFF
- TRBJ2-4 17 few TRBV7-9 TGTGCCAGCAGCTTAGCGTTCGACGGTATAGCCAAAAACATTCAGTACTTC CASSLAFDGIAKNIQYF
TRBD2 TRBJ2-7 17 few TRBV4-2 TGTGCCAGCAGCCAAGATTTGTCTAGCGGGAGTCTCCACGAGCAGTACTTC CASSQDLSSGSLHEQYF
TRBD1 TRBJ2-7 15 - TRBV30 TGTGCCTGGAGTGTCGTCGGGACAGGGGGTAGCGAGCAGTACTTC CAWSVVGTGGSEQYF
- TRBJ1-1 15 - TRBV6-5 TGTGCCAGCAGTTACTTGGCGACAGCGAACACTGAAGCTTTCTTT CASSYLATANTEAFF
- TRBJ2-3 15 - TRBV7-9 TGTGCCAGCAGCTTAACCGGGAGTTACGCAGATACGCAGTATTTT CASSLTGSYADTQYF
TRBD1 TRBJ1-1 15 few TRBV4-1 TGCGCCAGCAGCCGGGGGACAGGGGTGAACACTGAAGCTTTCTTT CASSRGTGVNTEAFF
- TRBJ2-7 15 few TRBV7-6 TGTGCCAGCAGCTTAGACTCGGGACTCCCCTACGAGCAGTACTTC CASSLDSGLPYEQYF
- TRBJ2-5 14 many TRBV15 TGTGCCACCAGCAGAGAAGACTCGTTGAGGACCCAGTACTTC CATSREDSLRTQYF
- TRBJ1-5 14 - TRBV20-1 TGCAGTGCTATTAGGCAGACTAGCAATCAGCCCCAGCATTTT CSAIRQTSNQPQHF
- TRBJ2-7 14 few TRBV6-2/TRBV6-3 TGTGCCAGCAGCCTACCGGGACTTTTCGACGAGCAGTACTTC CASSLPGLFDEQYF
TRBD2 TRBJ2-1 14 few TRBV20-1 TGCAGTGCTAGAGACAGGGGACTAGCGAATGAGCAGTTCTTC CSARDRGLANEQFF
- TRBJ1-2 13 many TRBV10-2 TGCGCCAGCAGTGAGAGTCCTAATAATGGCTACACCTTC CASSESPNNGYTF
- TRBJ1-4 15 few TRBV4-3 TGCGCCAGCAGCCAAGATGGGGGACCTAATGAAAAACTGTTTTTT CASSQDGGPNEKLFF
- TRBJ1-4 14 - TRBV19 TGTGCCAGTAGTTGGCAGACAACTAATGAAAAACTGTTTTTT CASSWQTTNEKLFF
TRBD2 TRBJ2-7 17 few TRBV20-1 TGCAGTGCGACCCGGGCTAGCGGGAGGGCCCTCCCCTTTCTGCAGTACTTC CSATRASGRALPFLQYF
- TRBJ1-2 14 - TRBV6-6 TGTGCCACCAAGGGCGGAGGGAACAACTGGGGCTACACCTTC CATKGGGNNWGYTF
TRBD1 TRBJ1-1 13 - TRBV29-1 TGCAGCGTTGGGTCAGGGGGAGACACTGAAGCTTTCTTT CSVGSGGDTEAFF
TRBD1 TRBJ1-2 16 few TRBV5-1 TGCGCCAGCAGCTTGGTCGCGGGACAGGCTCACTATGGCTACACCTTC CASSLVAGQAHYGYTF
TRBD1 TRBJ2-5 18 - TRBV12-3/TRBV12-4 TGTGCCAGCAGTTCCCGTTCTGAGGGGGCCTCTTCGGGAGAGACCCAGTACTTC CASSSRSEGASSGETQYF
- TRBJ1-1 15 - TRBV20-1 TGCAGTGCTAGTGGGGGGGCAGGGAGATGCTCTGAAGCTTTCTTT CSASGGAGRCSEAFF
- TRBJ2-4 18 - TRBV2 TGTGCCAGCACTAGAGACTTGACCCCTTACGAGGACAAAAACATTCAGTACTTC CASTRDLTPYEDKNIQYF
- TRBJ2-7 13 few TRBV20-1 TGCAGTGGGAGGCAGGGGATATCCTACGAGCAGTACTTC CSGRQGISYEQYF
- TRBJ1-1 12 - TRBV25-1 TGTACCAGCAGAACTCAGGGGCCTGAAGCTTTCTTT CTSRTQGPEAFF
TRBD2 TRBJ2-1 15 few TRBV7-3 TGTGCCAGCAGCAGGCGGAGCGGGACCTACAATGAGCAGTTCTTC CASSRRSGTYNEQFF
TRBD2 TRBJ2-3 16 few TRBV12-3/TRBV12-4 TGTGCCAGCAGCCCCAGAGCGGGAGTGGGTACAGATACGCAGTATTTT CASSPRAGVGTDTQYF
TRBD1 TRBJ1-5 12 few TRBV20-1 TGCAGTGCCAGACAGGGGCCCCAGCCCCAGCATTTT CSARQGPQPQHF
TRBD1 TRBJ1-2 17 - TRBV5-1 TGCGCCAGCAGCTTGGATCACCGGGACAGGGCCACCTATGGCTACACCTTC CASSLDHRDRATYGYTF